This T cell receptor beta chain was recorded in a study of T cells expressing NK-cell markers. From its re-call of the 5' RACE reads, TCRdb lists each CDR3 protein once, without DNA. This sample contains under 600,000 distinct CDR3 sequences. Germline V CDR1 and CDR2: ENHRY, SYGVKD. The CDR3 consists of 11 residues. Sequencing was done on a sample of blood T cells: a sorted CD56 or NKG2C T cell subset, CD4+ or CD8+ T cells, or bulk PBMC T cells (not recorded which). This chain connects TRBV10-3 to TRBJ2-1. The sequence was obtained from a woman aged 45-59 years in good health. The CDR3 sequence is CAIRLATEQFF.